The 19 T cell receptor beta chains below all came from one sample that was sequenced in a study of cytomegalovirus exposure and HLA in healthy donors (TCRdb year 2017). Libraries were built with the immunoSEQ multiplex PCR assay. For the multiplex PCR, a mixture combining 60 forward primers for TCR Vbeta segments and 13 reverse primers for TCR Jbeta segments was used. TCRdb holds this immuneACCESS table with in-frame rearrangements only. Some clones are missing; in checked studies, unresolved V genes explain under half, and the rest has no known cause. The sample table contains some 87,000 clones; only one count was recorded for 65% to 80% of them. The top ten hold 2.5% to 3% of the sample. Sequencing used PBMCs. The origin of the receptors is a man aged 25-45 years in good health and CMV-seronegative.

In nucleotides, the CDR3 is TGTGCCAGCAGCCCCCGAGGAAAGGGAGTCCACGAGCAGTACTTC. Its translation: CASSPRGKGVHEQYF. The chain employs TRBV13 and TRBJ2-7, with TRBD2 as a possible D gene (5 bases). In germline, CDR1 is PRHDT, CDR2 FYEKMQ (reference sequence). The CDR3 length is 15 residues. V was pared by 5 bases and J by 5 bases, with 19 bases between.

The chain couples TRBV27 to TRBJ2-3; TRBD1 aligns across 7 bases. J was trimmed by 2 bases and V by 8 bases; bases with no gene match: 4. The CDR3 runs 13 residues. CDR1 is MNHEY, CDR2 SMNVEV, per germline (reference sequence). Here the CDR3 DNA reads TGTGCCAGCCGGGACAGCCACACAGATACGCAGTATTTT. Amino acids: CASRDSHTDTQYF.

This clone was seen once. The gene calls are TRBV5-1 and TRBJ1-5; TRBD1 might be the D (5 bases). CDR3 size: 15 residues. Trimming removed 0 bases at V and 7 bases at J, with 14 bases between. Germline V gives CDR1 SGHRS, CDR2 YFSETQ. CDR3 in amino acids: CASSLAGLREQPQHF. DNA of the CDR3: TGCGCCAGCAGCTTGGCAGGGCTTCGAGAACAGCCCCAGCATTTT.

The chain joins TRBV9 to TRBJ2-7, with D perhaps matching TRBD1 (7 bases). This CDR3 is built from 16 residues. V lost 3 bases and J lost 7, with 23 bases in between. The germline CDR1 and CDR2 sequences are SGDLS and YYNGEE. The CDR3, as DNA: TGTGCCAGCAGCGATGGGGGGACAGCGGGCCTACGAGAGCAGTACTTC. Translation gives CASSDGGTAGLREQYF.

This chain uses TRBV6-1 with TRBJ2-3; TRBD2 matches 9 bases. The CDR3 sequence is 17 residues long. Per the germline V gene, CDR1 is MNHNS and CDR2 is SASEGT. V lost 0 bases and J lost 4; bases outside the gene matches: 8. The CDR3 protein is CASSEAGGGAWADTQYF. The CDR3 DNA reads TGTGCCAGCAGTGAAGCGGGCGGGGGGGCCTGGGCAGATACGCAGTATTTT.

The CDR3 DNA is TGTGCCAGCAGCGGGCGAGTGAACACTGAAGCTTTCTTT. Its translation: CASSGRVNTEAFF. This rearrangement joins TRBV5-6 to TRBJ1-1; D uncertain. Looked up from germline, CDR1 is SGHDT and CDR2 is YYEEEE. This CDR3 has 13 residues. Trimming took off 4 bases at V and 0 bases at J, with 7 bases between the two ends.

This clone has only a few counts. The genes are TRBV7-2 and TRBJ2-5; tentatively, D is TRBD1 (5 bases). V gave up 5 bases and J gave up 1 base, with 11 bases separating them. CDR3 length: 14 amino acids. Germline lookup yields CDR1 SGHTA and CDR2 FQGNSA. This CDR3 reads CASSTGHLQETQYF. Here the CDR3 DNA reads TGTGCCAGCAGCACCGGACATCTCCAAGAGACCCAGTACTTC.

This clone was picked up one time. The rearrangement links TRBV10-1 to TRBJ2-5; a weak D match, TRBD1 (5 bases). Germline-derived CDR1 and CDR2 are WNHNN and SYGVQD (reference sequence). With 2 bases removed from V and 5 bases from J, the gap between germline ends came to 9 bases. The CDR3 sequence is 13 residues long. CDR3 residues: CASSEGAVETQYF. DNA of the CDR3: TGCGCCAGCAGTGAGGGGGCTGTCGAGACCCAGTACTTC.

The CDR3, as DNA: TGTGCCAGCAGCTTAGCAACCGGGACAGGTTCCTACGAGCAGTACTTC. It specifies CASSLATGTGSYEQYF. The rearrangement uses TRBV11-1 and TRBJ2-7; the match to TRBD1 covers 8 bases. The length of the CDR3 is 16 residues. After removal of 0 bases from V and 1 base from J, the junction contained 5 bases not matched to a gene. Germline V gene data show CDR1 as SGHAT and CDR2 as FQDESV (reference sequence).

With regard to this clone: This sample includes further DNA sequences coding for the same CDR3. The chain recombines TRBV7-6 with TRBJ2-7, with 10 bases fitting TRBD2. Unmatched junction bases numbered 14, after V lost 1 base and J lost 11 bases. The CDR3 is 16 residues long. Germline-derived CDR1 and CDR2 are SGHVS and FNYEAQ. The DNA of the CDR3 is TGTGCCAGCAGCTTAGGAACCAGCGGGGGGGCCTTCGTAGAGTACTTC. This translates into CASSLGTSGGAFVEYF.

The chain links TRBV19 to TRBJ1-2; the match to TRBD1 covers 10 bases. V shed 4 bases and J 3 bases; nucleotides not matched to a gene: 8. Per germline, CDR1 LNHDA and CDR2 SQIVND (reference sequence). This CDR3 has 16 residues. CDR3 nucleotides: TGTGCCAGTAGTAGATCCGGGACAGGGGACGACTATGGCTACACCTTC. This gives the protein CASSRSGTGDDYGYTF. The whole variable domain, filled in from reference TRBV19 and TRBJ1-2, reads DGGITQSPKYLFRKEGQNVTLSCEQNLNHDAMYWYRQDPGQGLRLIYYSQIVNDFQKGDIAEGYSVSREKKESFPLTVTSAQKNPTAFYLCASSRSGTGDDYGYTFGSGTRLTVV.

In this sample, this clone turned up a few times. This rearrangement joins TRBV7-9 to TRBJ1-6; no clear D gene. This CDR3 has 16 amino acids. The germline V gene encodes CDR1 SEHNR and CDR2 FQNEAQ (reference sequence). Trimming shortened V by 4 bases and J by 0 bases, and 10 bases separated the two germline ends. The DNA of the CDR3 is TGTGCCAGCAGCTCCACAGAAAGCTCCTATAATTCACCCCTCCACTTT. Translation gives CASSSTESSYNSPLHF.

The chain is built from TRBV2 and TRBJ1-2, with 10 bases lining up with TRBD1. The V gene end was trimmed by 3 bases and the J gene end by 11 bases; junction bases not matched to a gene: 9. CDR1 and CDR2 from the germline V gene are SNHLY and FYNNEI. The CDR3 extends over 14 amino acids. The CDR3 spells CASSEVPGQGRYTF. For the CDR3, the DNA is TGTGCCAGCAGTGAGGTCCCGGGACAGGGGAGGTACACCTTC.

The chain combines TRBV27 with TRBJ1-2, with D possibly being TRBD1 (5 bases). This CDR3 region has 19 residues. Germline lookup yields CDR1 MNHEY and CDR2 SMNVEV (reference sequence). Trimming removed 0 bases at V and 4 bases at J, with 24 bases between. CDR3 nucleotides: TGTGCCAGCAGTTTATCAGGGGTATCCAGTGGCCCATTTAGCTATGGCTACACCTTC. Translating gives CASSLSGVSSGPFSYGYTF.

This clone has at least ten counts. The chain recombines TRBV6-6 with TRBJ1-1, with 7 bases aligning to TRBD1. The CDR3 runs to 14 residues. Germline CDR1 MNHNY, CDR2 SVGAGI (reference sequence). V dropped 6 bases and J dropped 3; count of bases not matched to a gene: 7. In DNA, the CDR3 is TGTGCCAGCAGCCTACAGGGGAAGGACACTGAAGCTTTCTTT. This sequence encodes CASSLQGKDTEAFF.

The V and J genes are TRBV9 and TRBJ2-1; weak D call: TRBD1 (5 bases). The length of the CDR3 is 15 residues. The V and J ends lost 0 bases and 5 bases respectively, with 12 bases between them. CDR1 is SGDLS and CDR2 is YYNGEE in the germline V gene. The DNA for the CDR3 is TGTGCCAGCAGCGTAGATCAGGGTATACACAATGAGCAGTTCTTC. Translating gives CASSVDQGIHNEQFF. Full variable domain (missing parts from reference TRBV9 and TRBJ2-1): DSGVTQTPKHLITATGQRVTLRCSPRSGDLSVYWYQQSLDQGLQFLIQYYNGEERAKGNILERFSAQQFPDLHSELNLSSLELGDSALYFCASSVDQGIHNEQFFGPGTRLTVL.

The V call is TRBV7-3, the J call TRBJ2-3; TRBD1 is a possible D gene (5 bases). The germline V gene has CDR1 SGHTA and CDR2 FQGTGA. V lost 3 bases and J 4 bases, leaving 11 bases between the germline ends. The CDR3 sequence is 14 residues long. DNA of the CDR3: TGTGCCAGCAGCTTCCGTTCAGGGTCAGATACGCAGTATTTT. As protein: CASSFRSGSDTQYF.

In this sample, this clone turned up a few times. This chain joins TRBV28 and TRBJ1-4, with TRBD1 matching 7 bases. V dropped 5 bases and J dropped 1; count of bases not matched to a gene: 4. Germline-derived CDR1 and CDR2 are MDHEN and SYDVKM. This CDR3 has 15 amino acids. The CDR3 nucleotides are TGTGCCAGCAGTCCCCAGGGGGGAACTAATGAAAAACTGTTTTTT. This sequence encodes CASSPQGGTNEKLFF.

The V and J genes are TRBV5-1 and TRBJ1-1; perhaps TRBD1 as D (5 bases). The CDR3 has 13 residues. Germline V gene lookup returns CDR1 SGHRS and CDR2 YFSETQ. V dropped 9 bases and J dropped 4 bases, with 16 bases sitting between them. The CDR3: CATSRGGGTEAFF. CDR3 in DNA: TGCGCCACTTCGCGTGGGGGAGGCACTGAAGCTTTCTTT.